These T cell receptor beta chains were read from a single sample in a study of blood T cell repertoires in COVID-19. Clones were read by immunoSEQ multiplex PCR, and TCRdb kept only the in-frame ones, dropping some. The data show about 270,000 clones, approximately 87% seen once. Specimen: peripheral blood. The receptors here all came from a woman in her thirties with COVID-19, enrolled during active disease. CDR3s include the opening cysteine and the closing phenylalanine or tryptophan. The order of the fields is clone size, D gene, V gene, J gene, CDR3 protein, CDR3 DNA. D genes are given only for firm matches. Size values are once, few and many counts, or a class for expanded clones, and some rows have none.

clone size: NA
D gene: NA
V gene: TRBV6-4
J gene: TRBJ1-6
CDR3 protein: CASSEGGAHNSPLHF
CDR3 DNA: TGTGCCAGCAGTGAAGGGGGGGCCCATAATTCACCCCTCCACTTT

clone size: NA
D gene: NA
V gene: TRBV29-1
J gene: TRBJ2-6
CDR3 protein: CSVEGGSGANVLTF
CDR3 DNA: TGCAGCGTTGAAGGCGGATCTGGGGCCAACGTCCTGACTTTC

clone size: once
D gene: NA
V gene: TRBV28
J gene: TRBJ2-7
CDR3 protein: CATGRRVSYEQYF
CDR3 DNA: TGTGCCACAGGACGGCGGGTCTCCTACGAGCAGTACTTC

clone size: NA
D gene: TRBD1
V gene: TRBV4-1
J gene: TRBJ2-4
CDR3 protein: CASSHASRGTGTVAKNIQYF
CDR3 DNA: TGCGCCAGCAGCCACGCCTCAAGGGGAACAGGGACAGTTGCCAAAAACATTCAGTACTTC

clone size: NA
D gene: NA
V gene: TRBV11-2
J gene: TRBJ2-7
CDR3 protein: CASSLEYRPGRYEQYF
CDR3 DNA: TGTGCCAGCAGCTTAGAGTATCGGCCAGGGAGGTACGAGCAGTACTTC

clone size: once
D gene: TRBD1
V gene: TRBV28
J gene: TRBJ1-2
CDR3 protein: CASRGDSDGYTF
CDR3 DNA: TGTGCCAGCAGAGGGGACAGCGATGGCTACACCTTC

clone size: few
D gene: NA
V gene: TRBV6-5
J gene: TRBJ2-7
CDR3 protein: CASSYYRAGYEQYF
CDR3 DNA: TGTGCCAGCAGTTACTACAGGGCCGGGTACGAGCAGTACTTC

clone size: NA
D gene: NA
V gene: TRBV27
J gene: TRBJ2-1
CDR3 protein: CASSHDSPLNEQFF
CDR3 DNA: TGTGCCAGCAGTCACGACTCCCCCCTGAATGAGCAGTTCTTC

clone size: NA
D gene: TRBD1
V gene: TRBV4-1
J gene: TRBJ1-2
CDR3 protein: CASSQDPRGDYGYTF
CDR3 DNA: TGCGCCAGCAGCCAAGATCCCAGGGGGGACTATGGCTACACCTTC

clone size: NA
D gene: TRBD1
V gene: TRBV5-1
J gene: TRBJ1-1
CDR3 protein: CASSLAFSPTGGGSEAFF
CDR3 DNA: TGCGCCAGCAGCTTGGCCTTCAGCCCGACAGGGGGGGGGAGTGAAGCTTTCTTT

clone size: NA
D gene: TRBD1
V gene: TRBV4-2
J gene: TRBJ1-5
CDR3 protein: CASSQVGTGGNQPQHF
CDR3 DNA: TGTGCCAGCAGCCAAGTTGGGACAGGGGGCAATCAGCCCCAGCATTTT

clone size: NA
D gene: NA
V gene: TRBV5-1
J gene: TRBJ2-7
CDR3 protein: CASSRRQDYEQYF
CDR3 DNA: TGCGCCAGCAGCCGTCGACAAGACTACGAGCAGTACTTC

clone size: NA
D gene: NA
V gene: TRBV6-5
J gene: TRBJ2-7
CDR3 protein: CASSSLDSSYEQYF
CDR3 DNA: TGTGCCAGCAGTTCCCTGGACAGTTCCTACGAGCAGTACTTC

clone size: NA
D gene: TRBD2
V gene: TRBV2
J gene: TRBJ2-5
CDR3 protein: CASSESHGLAGGRETQYF
CDR3 DNA: TGTGCCAGCAGTGAATCCCATGGACTAGCGGGGGGGCGAGAGACCCAGTACTTC

clone size: NA
D gene: TRBD2
V gene: TRBV7-9
J gene: TRBJ2-7
CDR3 protein: CASGPGGGYYEQYF
CDR3 DNA: TGTGCCAGCGGACCCGGGGGGGGTTATTACGAGCAGTACTTC

clone size: NA
D gene: NA
V gene: TRBV29-1
J gene: TRBJ1-2
CDR3 protein: CSVEDLHGFPYGYTF
CDR3 DNA: TGCAGCGTTGAAGATCTACACGGGTTCCCCTATGGCTACACCTTC

clone size: NA
D gene: NA
V gene: TRBV5-1
J gene: TRBJ1-2
CDR3 protein: CASSFGEVYGYTF
CDR3 DNA: TGCGCCAGCAGCTTTGGAGAAGTCTATGGCTACACCTTC

clone size: NA
D gene: NA
V gene: TRBV19
J gene: TRBJ1-5
CDR3 protein: CASSRRDNQPQHF
CDR3 DNA: TGTGCCAGTAGTAGGAGGGATAATCAGCCCCAGCATTTT

clone size: NA
D gene: TRBD2
V gene: TRBV10-1
J gene: TRBJ2-7
CDR3 protein: CASSEGLAGRYEQYF
CDR3 DNA: TGCGCCAGCAGTGAGGGTTTAGCGGGACGCTACGAGCAGTACTTC

clone size: few
D gene: NA
V gene: TRBV6-6
J gene: TRBJ1-1
CDR3 protein: CASSPRRKNTEAFF
CDR3 DNA: TGTGCCAGCAGTCCGCGCCGTAAGAACACTGAAGCTTTCTTT

clone size: NA
D gene: NA
V gene: TRBV27
J gene: TRBJ1-4
CDR3 protein: CASSSPGDLANEKLFF
CDR3 DNA: TGTGCCAGCAGTTCCCCAGGGGATCTAGCTAATGAAAAACTGTTTTTT

clone size: NA
D gene: NA
V gene: TRBV5-6
J gene: TRBJ2-7
CDR3 protein: CASSFGTSYEQYF
CDR3 DNA: TGTGCCAGCAGCTTTGGGACAAGCTACGAGCAGTACTTC

clone size: NA
D gene: TRBD1
V gene: TRBV18
J gene: TRBJ1-3
CDR3 protein: CASSPPGQGTGNTIYF
CDR3 DNA: TGTGCCAGCTCACCACCGGGACAGGGGACTGGAAACACCATATATTTT

clone size: NA
D gene: TRBD1
V gene: TRBV5-4
J gene: TRBJ2-5
CDR3 protein: CASSSGQARSAETQYF
CDR3 DNA: TGTGCCAGCAGCTCTGGACAGGCTAGGTCCGCAGAGACCCAGTACTTC

clone size: NA
D gene: TRBD2
V gene: TRBV7-6
J gene: TRBJ2-1
CDR3 protein: CASSPVLAGPTYNEQFF
CDR3 DNA: TGTGCCAGCAGCCCAGTATTAGCGGGGCCTACTTACAATGAGCAGTTCTTC

clone size: NA
D gene: NA
V gene: TRBV19
J gene: TRBJ1-1
CDR3 protein: CASSPRVTEAFF
CDR3 DNA: TGTGCCAGTAGCCCCAGGGTGACTGAAGCTTTCTTT

clone size: NA
D gene: NA
V gene: TRBV28
J gene: TRBJ1-3
CDR3 protein: CASSLTTTSGNTIYF
CDR3 DNA: TGTGCCAGCAGTTTAACGACAACCTCTGGAAACACCATATATTTT

clone size: many
D gene: NA
V gene: TRBV6-1
J gene: TRBJ2-3
CDR3 protein: CASSESEGSTDTQYF
CDR3 DNA: TGTGCCAGCAGTGAAAGCGAGGGAAGCACAGATACGCAGTATTTT

clone size: NA
D gene: NA
V gene: TRBV6-5
J gene: TRBJ1-4
CDR3 protein: CASSYQQATNEKLFF
CDR3 DNA: TGTGCCAGCAGTTATCAACAGGCAACTAATGAAAAACTGTTTTTT

clone size: NA
D gene: NA
V gene: TRBV7-2
J gene: TRBJ2-1
CDR3 protein: CASSPTTGSSYNEQFF
CDR3 DNA: TGTGCCAGCAGCCCCACAACAGGGAGCTCCTACAATGAGCAGTTCTTC

clone size: NA
D gene: NA
V gene: TRBV5-6
J gene: TRBJ1-4
CDR3 protein: CASPTGGDEKLFF
CDR3 DNA: TGTGCCAGCCCAACTGGGGGGGATGAAAAACTGTTTTTT

clone size: NA
D gene: TRBD1
V gene: TRBV11-2
J gene: TRBJ2-7
CDR3 protein: CASSTPGTGNYEQYF
CDR3 DNA: TGTGCCAGCAGCACTCCCGGGACAGGGAATTACGAGCAGTACTTC

clone size: once
D gene: NA
V gene: TRBV18
J gene: TRBJ2-5
CDR3 protein: CASSPPARMGTQYF
CDR3 DNA: TGTGCCAGCTCACCACCAGCTAGGATGGGGACCCAGTACTTC

clone size: NA
D gene: TRBD1
V gene: TRBV5-8
J gene: TRBJ1-6
CDR3 protein: CASSHSDRALGRSPLHF
CDR3 DNA: TGTGCCAGCAGCCACTCAGACAGGGCACTTGGACGCTCACCCCTCCACTTT

clone size: NA
D gene: NA
V gene: TRBV30
J gene: TRBJ2-6
CDR3 protein: CAWRRGLSRHPGANVLTF
CDR3 DNA: TGTGCCTGGAGGAGGGGACTCAGCCGCCATCCTGGGGCCAACGTCCTGACTTTC

clone size: NA
D gene: NA
V gene: TRBV4-1
J gene: TRBJ1-2
CDR3 protein: CASSQVLYRVDYGYTF
CDR3 DNA: TGCGCCAGCAGCCAAGTTTTATACAGGGTGGACTATGGCTACACCTTC

clone size: NA
D gene: NA
V gene: TRBV30
J gene: TRBJ2-6
CDR3 protein: CAWSVLPWAGANVLTF
CDR3 DNA: TGTGCCTGGAGTGTACTACCCTGGGCTGGGGCCAACGTCCTGACTTTC

clone size: NA
D gene: NA
V gene: TRBV19
J gene: TRBJ2-7
CDR3 protein: CASSISGSPYEQYF
CDR3 DNA: TGTGCCAGTAGTATAAGCGGCAGTCCCTACGAGCAGTACTTC

clone size: NA
D gene: NA
V gene: TRBV6-5
J gene: TRBJ2-7
CDR3 protein: CASSYLPGSTYEQYF
CDR3 DNA: TGTGCCAGCAGTTACCTGCCAGGCAGCACCTACGAGCAGTACTTC

clone size: NA
D gene: NA
V gene: TRBV5-5
J gene: TRBJ2-7
CDR3 protein: CASSLASSYEQYF
CDR3 DNA: TGTGCCAGCAGCTTGGCCAGTTCCTACGAGCAGTACTTC

clone size: NA
D gene: NA
V gene: TRBV7-2
J gene: TRBJ2-7
CDR3 protein: CASSPRREGKQYF
CDR3 DNA: TGTGCCAGCAGCCCAAGGCGGGAAGGCAAGCAGTACTTC

clone size: NA
D gene: NA
V gene: TRBV10-2
J gene: TRBJ2-2
CDR3 protein: CASRYSGTGELFF
CDR3 DNA: TGCGCCAGCAGGTATAGCGGCACCGGGGAGCTGTTTTTT

clone size: few
D gene: TRBD1
V gene: TRBV27
J gene: TRBJ2-1
CDR3 protein: CASSLQGAYNEQFF
CDR3 DNA: TGTGCCAGCAGTTTACAGGGGGCCTACAATGAGCAGTTCTTC

clone size: NA
D gene: NA
V gene: TRBV13
J gene: TRBJ2-1
CDR3 protein: CASRLRGAPNEQFF
CDR3 DNA: TGTGCCAGCAGGTTACGGGGGGCCCCAAATGAGCAGTTCTTC

clone size: NA
D gene: NA
V gene: TRBV28
J gene: TRBJ1-5
CDR3 protein: CASWFGVPSNQPQHF
CDR3 DNA: TGTGCCAGCTGGTTCGGGGTTCCTAGCAATCAGCCCCAGCATTTT

clone size: NA
D gene: NA
V gene: TRBV29-1
J gene: TRBJ1-2
CDR3 protein: CSVEDDEGVNGYTF
CDR3 DNA: TGCAGCGTTGAAGATGACGAGGGCGTAAATGGCTACACCTTC

clone size: once
D gene: NA
V gene: TRBV18
J gene: TRBJ2-1
CDR3 protein: CASSPQGWANNEQFF
CDR3 DNA: TGTGCCAGCTCACCCCAGGGTTGGGCGAACAATGAGCAGTTCTTC

clone size: NA
D gene: NA
V gene: TRBV19
J gene: TRBJ2-6
CDR3 protein: CATAGISGANVLTF
CDR3 DNA: TGTGCCACCGCAGGCATCTCTGGGGCCAACGTCCTGACTTTC

clone size: NA
D gene: NA
V gene: TRBV4-1
J gene: TRBJ1-5
CDR3 protein: CASSQDVGPNQPQHF
CDR3 DNA: TGCGCCAGCAGCCAAGATGTGGGGCCCAATCAGCCCCAGCATTTT

clone size: NA
D gene: TRBD1
V gene: TRBV5-1
J gene: TRBJ1-4
CDR3 protein: CASTSTGALNEKLFF
CDR3 DNA: TGCGCCAGCACCTCCACAGGGGCCCTTAATGAAAAACTGTTTTTT

clone size: once
D gene: TRBD1
V gene: TRBV19
J gene: TRBJ2-7
CDR3 protein: CASSIEDRVSEQYF
CDR3 DNA: TGTGCCAGTAGTATAGAGGACAGGGTGTCGGAGCAGTACTTC

clone size: NA
D gene: TRBD2
V gene: TRBV2
J gene: TRBJ2-3
CDR3 protein: CASSGERGGTDTQYF
CDR3 DNA: TGTGCCAGCAGTGGGGAGCGGGGGGGCACAGATACGCAGTATTTT

clone size: NA
D gene: TRBD1
V gene: TRBV7-9
J gene: TRBJ2-7
CDR3 protein: CASSLLGTAEQYF
CDR3 DNA: TGTGCCAGCAGCTTACTGGGGACAGCCGAGCAGTACTTC

clone size: NA
D gene: NA
V gene: TRBV2
J gene: TRBJ2-7
CDR3 protein: CASEPQGIGEQYF
CDR3 DNA: TGTGCCAGCGAGCCTCAGGGGATAGGAGAGCAGTACTTC

clone size: NA
D gene: NA
V gene: TRBV29-1
J gene: TRBJ1-3
CDR3 protein: CSVVNRNRDTIYF
CDR3 DNA: TGCAGCGTTGTGAACAGGAATAGGGACACCATATATTTT

clone size: NA
D gene: NA
V gene: TRBV5-1
J gene: TRBJ2-7
CDR3 protein: CASSGGLSYEQYF
CDR3 DNA: TGCGCCAGCAGCGGGGGCCTCTCCTACGAGCAGTACTTC

clone size: once
D gene: NA
V gene: TRBV10-3
J gene: TRBJ1-4
CDR3 protein: CATRAQATNEKLFF
CDR3 DNA: TGTGCCACCCGCGCGCAGGCAACTAATGAAAAACTGTTTTTT

clone size: once
D gene: TRBD1
V gene: TRBV28
J gene: TRBJ2-1
CDR3 protein: CASSTAGQGISSYNEQFF
CDR3 DNA: TGTGCCAGCAGTACCGCGGGACAGGGGATCAGCTCCTACAATGAGCAGTTCTTC

clone size: NA
D gene: TRBD2
V gene: TRBV7-2
J gene: TRBJ2-3
CDR3 protein: CASRSRHGRLDTQYF
CDR3 DNA: TGTGCCAGCAGATCAAGGCACGGGAGGCTAGATACGCAGTATTTT

clone size: few
D gene: NA
V gene: TRBV5-1
J gene: TRBJ1-3
CDR3 protein: CASSPQGAGNTIYF
CDR3 DNA: TGCGCCAGCAGCCCACAGGGAGCCGGAAACACCATATATTTT